This is a list of T cell receptor beta chains from one sample in a study of T cell repertoires in cytomegalovirus infection. No antigen has been assigned to these receptors. TCRdb called the reads again in MiXCR, with one record for every CDR3 protein. The sample records fewer than 850,000 distinct CDR3 sequences, almost 30% being singletons. Sequenced material: cultured CD8+ T cells from PBMCs, taken from culture after CMV antigen stimulation. Source of these receptors: a human donor in good health (CMV status not recorded). Some clones in this sample may be carry-over from other donors' samples. Both conserved end residues are part of each CDR3. Each record gives: D gene, clone size, J gene, V gene, CDR3 DNA, CDR3 protein. A D gene is named only where the DNA matches it firmly. Rows give clone size only sometimes, using once, few, many, or a class for an expanded clone.

>TRBD1|once|TRBJ2-1|TRBV27
TGTGCCAGCAGTCCTTCCAGGGGGCCCTACGAGCAGTTCTTC
CASSPSRGPYEQFF
>TRBD1|-|TRBJ1-1|TRBV12-3/TRBV12-4
TGTGCCAGCAGTTATTGGCCCGGGACAGGGGGCACTGAAGCTTTCTTT
CASSYWPGTGGTEAFF
>-|few|TRBJ1-4|TRBV27
TGTGCCAGCAGTTTCCAGGTGGGGTATGGCGAAAAACTGTTTTTT
CASSFQVGYGEKLFF
>-|few|TRBJ2-2|TRBV5-5
TGTGCCAGCAGCTTGTGGACAGTGAACACCGGGGAGCTGTTTTTT
CASSLWTVNTGELFF
>TRBD1|-|TRBJ1-2|TRBV7-9
TGTGCCAGCAGCCAGGCCTCCGGGACAGGGCCCTACTATGGCTACACCTTC
CASSQASGTGPYYGYTF
>-|-|TRBJ1-1|TRBV27
TGTGCCAGCAGTAATTGGACCCGGACCACTGAAGCTTTCTTT
CASSNWTRTTEAFF
>-|few|TRBJ2-2|TRBV28
TGTGCCAGCAGTTTGTCAGCCCAGAACACCGGGGAGCTGTTTTTT
CASSLSAQNTGELFF
>-|few|TRBJ1-1|TRBV19
TGTGCCAGTAGTATGCAGGGCGCTCCGAACACTGAAGCTTTCTTT
CASSMQGAPNTEAFF
>TRBD1|-|TRBJ1-2|TRBV6-1
TGTGCCAGCAGTAAAGCGGTTTATACCGGGACAGCGCCTAACTATGGCTACACCTTC
CASSKAVYTGTAPNYGYTF
>-|many|TRBJ1-4|TRBV7-8
TGTGCCAGCAGTTCTTTTCAGGGACCTAATGAAAAACTGTTTTTT
CASSSFQGPNEKLFF
>-|few|TRBJ2-3|TRBV24-1
TGTGCCACCAGTGACAAAACAAAGCTTAGCACAGATACGCAGTATTTT
CATSDKTKLSTDTQYF
>TRBD1|-|TRBJ1-1|TRBV7-9
TGTGCCAGCAGCTTTAACCTCCGACAGGGTGACACTGAAGCTTTCTTT
CASSFNLRQGDTEAFF
>-|few|TRBJ1-1|TRBV27
TGTGCCAGCAGTTTGGGGGTTCCCACTGAAGCTTTCTTT
CASSLGVPTEAFF
>TRBD2|few|TRBJ2-5|TRBV6-5
TGTGCCAGCAGGCCGACTAGCGGGGCTCCACAAGAGACCCAGTACTTC
CASRPTSGAPQETQYF
>TRBD1|-|TRBJ2-1|TRBV27
TGTGCCAGCAGCCGGTCGCGGACAGGATACAATGAGCAGTTCTTC
CASSRSRTGYNEQFF
>-|-|TRBJ1-3|TRBV7-6
TGTGCCAGCAGCTTGTGGGCCGCATACCCTTCTGGAAACACCATATATTTT
CASSLWAAYPSGNTIYF
>-|-|TRBJ1-2|TRBV10-3
TGTGCCATCAACGAGAGGGCAGGAGTCAACTATGGCTACACCTTC
CAINERAGVNYGYTF
>TRBD2|-|TRBJ2-1|TRBV5-1
TGCGCCAGCAACTTCAACGGGGGGGCGAATGAGCAGTTCTTC
CASNFNGGANEQFF
>-|few|TRBJ2-3|TRBV5-6
TGTGCCAGCAGCTTGGAATTAGACCCCCGCACAGATACGCAGTATTTT
CASSLELDPRTDTQYF
>-|few|TRBJ1-4|TRBV7-9
TGTGCCAGCAGCACCTGGTCGGGGGAGGCTGAAAAACTGTTTTTT
CASSTWSGEAEKLFF
>-|many|TRBJ2-2|TRBV4-1
TGCGCCAGCAGCCAAGGCAGGGCTTCAACCGGGGAGCTGTTTTTT
CASSQGRASTGELFF
>TRBD2|few|TRBJ2-1|TRBV6-2/TRBV6-3
TGTGCCAGCAGTCGACTAGCGGGGGACCACAATGAGCAGTTCTTC
CASSRLAGDHNEQFF
>-|-|TRBJ1-1|TRBV4-1
TGCGCCAGCAGCCAAGGGTACGCTGAAGCTTTCTTT
CASSQGYAEAFF
>-|few|TRBJ2-7|TRBV19
TGTGCCAGTAGTATTCTGGACAGTTACGAGCAGTACTTC
CASSILDSYEQYF
>TRBD1|few|TRBJ1-2|TRBV19
TGTGCCTCCCTGGACAGGGCCGACTATGGCTACACCTTC
CASLDRADYGYTF
>TRBD2|many|TRBJ2-3|TRBV7-9
TGTGCCAGCAGCATCCGACTAGCGGGGGGGAGGACAGATACGCAGTATTTT
CASSIRLAGGRTDTQYF
>-|-|TRBJ2-3|TRBV6-1
TGTGCCAGCAGTGATTTGGCAGGACGCACAGATACGCAGTATTTT
CASSDLAGRTDTQYF
>-|few|TRBJ2-1|TRBV6-1
TGTGCCAGCAGTGCTCTAGCGGACAGCTACAATGAGCAGTTCTTC
CASSALADSYNEQFF
>TRBD1|-|TRBJ1-5|TRBV6-2/TRBV6-3
TGTGCCAGCAGATCAGGGACAGGGTATACGAAGCCCCAGCATTTT
CASRSGTGYTKPQHF
>TRBD2|-|TRBJ2-1|TRBV12-3/TRBV12-4
TGTGCCAGCAGGGCAGCGGGGGGGTTCCATGAGCAGTTCTTC
CASRAAGGFHEQFF
>-|-|TRBJ1-4|TRBV7-9
TGTGCCAGCAGCTCCCCCGAGGACGGCTATGAAAAACTGTTTTTT
CASSSPEDGYEKLFF
>-|-|TRBJ1-1|TRBV7-8
TGTGCCAGCAGCCCCCACCGGGCCAGGCCGAACACTGAAGCTTTCTTT
CASSPHRARPNTEAFF
>TRBD2|once|TRBJ2-2|TRBV18
TGTGCCAGCTCATCCCCCCCGGGGGGGCCGCCCACCGGGGAGCTGTTTTTT
CASSSPPGGPPTGELFF
>TRBD1|-|TRBJ2-1|TRBV9
TGTGCCAGCAGCGTGTTGGGACAGGGGTTGCTCAATGAGCAGTTCTTC
CASSVLGQGLLNEQFF
>-|-|TRBJ1-6|TRBV5-6
TGTGCCAGCAGCCCAGGACCGGACGGGTCACCCCTCCACTTT
CASSPGPDGSPLHF
>-|-|TRBJ1-2|TRBV19
TGTGCCAGTAGTATTTTTGGGACCTATGGCTACACCTTC
CASSIFGTYGYTF
>-|-|TRBJ1-5|TRBV20-1
TGCAGTGCTAGAGTCTTAACGGATTATAGCAATCAGCCCCAGCATTTT
CSARVLTDYSNQPQHF
>-|-|TRBJ2-3|TRBV7-9
TGTGCCAGCAGCTTAGATGGGGCCGTAGATACGCAGTATTTT
CASSLDGAVDTQYF
>TRBD1|-|TRBJ2-3|TRBV4-1
TGCGCCAGCAGCCAAGATCGGACAGGATCAGATACGCAGTATTTT
CASSQDRTGSDTQYF
>TRBD1|few|TRBJ1-2|TRBV5-6
TGTGCCAGCAGCTCGACAGGGATTAACTATGGCTACACCTTC
CASSSTGINYGYTF
>-|few|TRBJ1-1|TRBV7-9
TGTGCCAGCAGCTTGGGGGCAGGAGGTTCTGAAGCTTTCTTT
CASSLGAGGSEAFF
>TRBD1|-|TRBJ2-7|TRBV4-1
TGCGCCAGCAGCCACCCGACAGGGACATACGAGCAGTACTTC
CASSHPTGTYEQYF
>-|few|TRBJ2-3|TRBV12-3/TRBV12-4
TGTGCCAGCAGTTTAGCGGGCAGAAGCACAGATACGCAGTATTTT
CASSLAGRSTDTQYF
>-|few|TRBJ2-3|TRBV19
TGTGCCAGTAGTCCTTGGGTTGAGACTAGCACAGATACGCAGTATTTT
CASSPWVETSTDTQYF
>-|-|TRBJ1-2|TRBV2
TGTGCCAGCAGTGAAGCGCTTCGTGGACTTAGAGACTATGGCTACACCTTC
CASSEALRGLRDYGYTF
>TRBD1|-|TRBJ2-7|TRBV12-3/TRBV12-4
TGTGCCAGCAGTTCGGGACAGGGAGGCGAGCAGTACTTC
CASSSGQGGEQYF
>-|few|TRBJ2-7|TRBV6-6
TGTGCCAGCACCGATGGGAAAAGACAGGTACCCTACGAGCAGTACTTC
CASTDGKRQVPYEQYF
>TRBD1|-|TRBJ1-5|TRBV19
TGTGCCAGTATAGGGACAGGGGGTCAGCCCCAGCATTTT
CASIGTGGQPQHF
>-|-|TRBJ2-1|TRBV7-3
TGTGCCAGCAGCTATAGACATGGCCCCAATGAGCAGTTCTTC
CASSYRHGPNEQFF
>TRBD1|few|TRBJ2-1|TRBV27
TGTGCCAGCAGTTTGAGGTCGATCCGCACCGGGACAGATTACAATGAGCAGTTCTTC
CASSLRSIRTGTDYNEQFF
>TRBD2|-|TRBJ2-5|TRBV28
TGTGCCAGCAGCCTTCGTAGCGGGGGGACAGAGACCCAGTACTTC
CASSLRSGGTETQYF
>-|-|TRBJ1-5|TRBV2
TGTGCCAGCCGTGGCAAGCGCAATCAGCCCCAGCATTTT
CASRGKRNQPQHF
>TRBD1|-|TRBJ2-6|TRBV4-2
TGTGCCAGCAGCCAAGATACGGGACAGGGGAGCTCTGGGGCCAACGTCCTGACTTTC
CASSQDTGQGSSGANVLTF
>-|-|TRBJ1-5|TRBV7-3
TGTGCCAGCAGCTTAAAGCAGGGGATCTACAATCAGCCCCAGCATTTT
CASSLKQGIYNQPQHF